A selection of T cell receptor beta chains follows, all from one sample in a study of shared clonotypes between healthy human individuals. Libraries were prepared by immunoSEQ multiplex PCR; TCRdb keeps only in-frame clonotypes and omits some of them. The sample consists of approximately 320,000 clones, about nine tenths of them appearing once. Sequencing used memory CD8+ T cells sorted from blood. The receptors stem from a man aged 18 to 29 in good health. CDR3s include the opening cysteine and the closing phenylalanine or tryptophan. Each record gives: D gene, V gene, clone size, J gene, CDR3 protein, CDR3 DNA. D genes are given only for firm matches. Clone size is not always given. Where it is, it says once, few, many or a class for expanded clones.

d_gene: TRBD1
v_gene: TRBV5-6
abundance: .
j_gene: TRBJ2-7
CDR3aa: CASSLVGTDYEQYF
CDR3nt: TGTGCCAGCAGCTTGGTAGGGACAGACTACGAGCAGTACTTC

d_gene: .
v_gene: TRBV28
abundance: .
j_gene: TRBJ1-6
CDR3aa: CASKSEGFCCSPLHF
CDR3nt: TGTGCCAGCAAGTCCGAGGGGTTTTGTTGTTCACCCCTCCACTTT

d_gene: .
v_gene: TRBV5-1
abundance: .
j_gene: TRBJ2-7
CDR3aa: CASSLGDLRLYEQYF
CDR3nt: TGCGCCAGCAGCTTGGGGGACCTCCGCCTCTACGAGCAGTACTTC

d_gene: .
v_gene: TRBV10-3
abundance: .
j_gene: TRBJ1-2
CDR3aa: CAIAEGVAYGYTF
CDR3nt: TGTGCCATCGCAGAGGGGGTGGCCTATGGCTACACCTTC

d_gene: TRBD1
v_gene: TRBV5-4
abundance: .
j_gene: TRBJ2-1
CDR3aa: CASSTEQGNEQFF
CDR3nt: TGTGCCAGCAGCACGGAACAGGGGAATGAGCAGTTCTTC

d_gene: TRBD1
v_gene: TRBV6-4
abundance: .
j_gene: TRBJ2-1
CDR3aa: CASSEEGQRYNEQFF
CDR3nt: TGTGCCAGCAGTGAAGAGGGACAGAGATACAATGAGCAGTTCTTC

d_gene: TRBD2
v_gene: TRBV2
abundance: .
j_gene: TRBJ2-5
CDR3aa: CASRSSGNEETQYF
CDR3nt: TGTGCCAGCAGATCTAGCGGGAATGAGGAGACCCAGTACTTC

d_gene: .
v_gene: TRBV2
abundance: .
j_gene: TRBJ2-3
CDR3aa: CASSDREGTDTQYF
CDR3nt: TGTGCCAGCAGCGACAGGGAGGGCACAGATACGCAGTATTTT

d_gene: .
v_gene: TRBV4-3
abundance: .
j_gene: TRBJ2-7
CDR3aa: CASSLDLGDGAYEQYF
CDR3nt: TGCGCCAGCAGCCTCGACTTGGGGGACGGAGCCTACGAGCAGTACTTC

d_gene: TRBD1
v_gene: TRBV10-3
abundance: .
j_gene: TRBJ1-6
CDR3aa: CAISGRTGGSPLHF
CDR3nt: TGTGCCATCAGTGGCCGGACAGGGGGATCACCCCTCCACTTT

d_gene: .
v_gene: TRBV4-3
abundance: .
j_gene: TRBJ2-2
CDR3aa: CASSQGRANTGELFF
CDR3nt: TGCGCCAGCAGCCAAGGGAGAGCGAACACCGGGGAGCTGTTTTTT

d_gene: TRBD1
v_gene: TRBV2
abundance: .
j_gene: TRBJ1-4
CDR3aa: CASSDYRDSNEKLFF
CDR3nt: TGTGCCAGCAGTGACTACCGGGACAGTAATGAAAAACTGTTTTTT

d_gene: .
v_gene: TRBV6-5
abundance: .
j_gene: TRBJ1-2
CDR3aa: CATTTGRGYTF
CDR3nt: TGTGCCACCACCACGGGACGCGGCTACACCTTC

d_gene: .
v_gene: TRBV28
abundance: .
j_gene: TRBJ1-2
CDR3aa: CASSLTTRTYGYTF
CDR3nt: TGTGCCAGCAGTTTAACAACAAGGACCTATGGCTACACCTTC

d_gene: .
v_gene: TRBV4-1
abundance: few
j_gene: TRBJ2-5
CDR3aa: CASSQSAGAKTQYF
CDR3nt: TGCGCCAGCAGCCAATCGGCAGGGGCGAAGACCCAGTACTTC

d_gene: TRBD2
v_gene: TRBV30
abundance: .
j_gene: TRBJ2-1
CDR3aa: CAWSQGLAGGPSEQFF
CDR3nt: TGTGCCTGGAGTCAGGGACTAGCGGGAGGGCCAAGTGAGCAGTTCTTC

d_gene: .
v_gene: TRBV9
abundance: .
j_gene: TRBJ2-7
CDR3aa: CASSVGGFQSYEQYF
CDR3nt: TGTGCCAGCAGCGTAGGTGGATTCCAGTCCTACGAGCAGTACTTC

d_gene: .
v_gene: TRBV28
abundance: .
j_gene: TRBJ2-5
CDR3aa: CASSRRDTTWTQYF
CDR3nt: TGTGCCAGCAGTCGTCGGGACACTACCTGGACCCAGTACTTC

d_gene: .
v_gene: TRBV30
abundance: .
j_gene: TRBJ2-1
CDR3aa: CAWSQGTPYNEQFF
CDR3nt: TGTGCCTGGAGTCAGGGGACCCCCTACAATGAGCAGTTCTTC

d_gene: TRBD2
v_gene: TRBV19
abundance: many
j_gene: TRBJ2-1
CDR3aa: CASSNGGAYSVNEQFF
CDR3nt: TGTGCCAGTAGTAACGGGGGGGCCTACTCGGTCAATGAGCAGTTCTTC

d_gene: .
v_gene: TRBV4-1
abundance: .
j_gene: TRBJ2-7
CDR3aa: CASSQEFRGAGSYEQYF
CDR3nt: TGCGCCAGCAGCCAAGAATTTAGGGGAGCGGGCTCCTACGAGCAGTACTTC

d_gene: .
v_gene: TRBV2
abundance: few
j_gene: TRBJ1-2
CDR3aa: CASSEGYGYTF
CDR3nt: TGTGCCAGCAGTGAAGGATATGGCTACACCTTC

d_gene: .
v_gene: TRBV5-6
abundance: .
j_gene: TRBJ2-7
CDR3aa: CASSLFEGYEQYF
CDR3nt: TGTGCCAGCAGCTTGTTCGAGGGTTACGAGCAGTACTTC

d_gene: .
v_gene: TRBV12-5
abundance: .
j_gene: TRBJ2-7
CDR3aa: CASGLGSPGLEQYF
CDR3nt: TGTGCTAGTGGTTTGGGCAGTCCGGGCCTCGAGCAGTACTTC

d_gene: .
v_gene: TRBV6-1
abundance: once
j_gene: TRBJ1-2
CDR3aa: CASSEYWYQSGYGYTF
CDR3nt: TGTGCCAGCAGTGAATACTGGTATCAGAGCGGCTATGGCTACACCTTC

d_gene: TRBD2
v_gene: TRBV4-3
abundance: .
j_gene: TRBJ2-2
CDR3aa: CASSQGPSGSVTGELFF
CDR3nt: TGCGCCAGCAGCCAAGGTCCTAGCGGGAGTGTCACCGGGGAGCTGTTTTTT

d_gene: .
v_gene: TRBV7-9
abundance: .
j_gene: TRBJ1-1
CDR3aa: CASSLGPGMNTEAFF
CDR3nt: TGTGCCAGCAGCTTAGGTCCGGGAATGAACACTGAAGCTTTCTTT

d_gene: TRBD2
v_gene: TRBV19
abundance: few
j_gene: TRBJ2-1
CDR3aa: CASSMNSGEGNEQFF
CDR3nt: TGTGCCAGTAGTATGAATAGCGGGGAGGGGAATGAGCAGTTCTTC

d_gene: TRBD1
v_gene: TRBV4-1
abundance: once
j_gene: TRBJ2-6
CDR3aa: CASSPPGGQAFTLSGANVLTF
CDR3nt: TGCGCCAGCAGCCCACCTGGGGGACAGGCTTTTACCCTTTCTGGGGCCAACGTCCTGACTTTC

d_gene: .
v_gene: TRBV9
abundance: once
j_gene: TRBJ2-1
CDR3aa: CASSAFVTNEQFF
CDR3nt: TGTGCCAGCAGCGCCTTTGTCACCAATGAGCAGTTCTTC

d_gene: .
v_gene: TRBV6-1
abundance: .
j_gene: TRBJ1-2
CDR3aa: CASTHPPGKDGYTF
CDR3nt: TGTGCCAGCACCCACCCCCCAGGGAAGGATGGCTACACCTTC

d_gene: .
v_gene: TRBV27
abundance: once
j_gene: TRBJ1-2
CDR3aa: CASRMWTGLNYGYTF
CDR3nt: TGTGCCAGCAGGATGTGGACGGGATTAAACTATGGCTACACCTTC

d_gene: .
v_gene: TRBV27
abundance: .
j_gene: TRBJ2-3
CDR3aa: CASSLGIPGDTQYF
CDR3nt: TGTGCCAGCAGTTTAGGCATACCAGGGGATACGCAGTATTTT

d_gene: TRBD1
v_gene: TRBV6-5
abundance: .
j_gene: TRBJ2-1
CDR3aa: CASSIQGGNEQFF
CDR3nt: TGTGCCAGCAGTATACAGGGGGGTAATGAGCAGTTCTTC

d_gene: .
v_gene: TRBV2
abundance: .
j_gene: TRBJ2-1
CDR3aa: CASSELAEAPHYNEQFF
CDR3nt: TGTGCCAGCAGTGAATTGGCGGAAGCACCTCACTACAATGAGCAGTTCTTC

d_gene: .
v_gene: TRBV13
abundance: once
j_gene: TRBJ1-1
CDR3aa: CASSFGGLNTEAFF
CDR3nt: TGTGCCAGCAGCTTCGGAGGGCTGAACACTGAAGCTTTCTTT

d_gene: .
v_gene: TRBV7-9
abundance: .
j_gene: TRBJ2-7
CDR3aa: CASSLIRTDGHEQYF
CDR3nt: TGTGCCAGCAGCTTAATTAGGACAGACGGCCACGAGCAGTACTTC

d_gene: .
v_gene: TRBV6-6
abundance: .
j_gene: TRBJ1-1
CDR3aa: CASTLYGDTEAFF
CDR3nt: TGTGCCAGCACCCTCTACGGGGACACTGAAGCTTTCTTT

d_gene: .
v_gene: TRBV6-6
abundance: few
j_gene: TRBJ2-2
CDR3aa: CASSPGSGELFF
CDR3nt: TGTGCCAGCAGTCCGGGTTCCGGGGAGCTGTTTTTT

d_gene: TRBD2
v_gene: TRBV2
abundance: .
j_gene: TRBJ2-5
CDR3aa: CARSGTSGGIQETQYF
CDR3nt: TGTGCCAGATCCGGGACTAGCGGGGGGATCCAAGAGACCCAGTACTTC

d_gene: TRBD1
v_gene: TRBV30
abundance: .
j_gene: TRBJ2-2
CDR3aa: CAWSRTGPGELFF
CDR3nt: TGTGCCTGGAGTAGGACAGGGCCCGGGGAGCTGTTTTTT

d_gene: .
v_gene: TRBV28
abundance: once
j_gene: TRBJ1-6
CDR3aa: CASRATRRTLPLHF
CDR3nt: TGTGCCAGCAGAGCAACCAGAAGGACCCTGCCCCTCCACTTT

d_gene: TRBD1
v_gene: TRBV30
abundance: once
j_gene: TRBJ2-7
CDR3aa: CAWAKTGVGYEQYF
CDR3nt: TGTGCCTGGGCTAAAACAGGGGTCGGCTACGAGCAGTACTTC

d_gene: .
v_gene: TRBV5-1
abundance: .
j_gene: TRBJ2-6
CDR3aa: CASSSTFRTGANVLTF
CDR3nt: TGCGCCAGCAGCTCGACGTTCCGAACGGGGGCCAACGTCCTGACTTTC

d_gene: .
v_gene: TRBV7-9
abundance: .
j_gene: TRBJ2-5
CDR3aa: CASSFIGDETQYF
CDR3nt: TGTGCCAGCAGCTTTATCGGGGACGAGACCCAGTACTTC

d_gene: TRBD1
v_gene: TRBV4-1
abundance: .
j_gene: TRBJ2-7
CDR3aa: CASSQDLSGTGVFQYF
CDR3nt: TGCGCCAGCAGCCAAGATCTAAGTGGGACAGGGGTTTTCCAGTACTTC

d_gene: .
v_gene: TRBV4-2
abundance: .
j_gene: TRBJ1-4
CDR3aa: CASSQGEGTLNEKLFF
CDR3nt: TGTGCCAGCAGCCAAGGGGAGGGCACTCTTAATGAAAAACTGTTTTTT

d_gene: .
v_gene: TRBV29-1
abundance: .
j_gene: TRBJ2-5
CDR3aa: CSVHRHGTQYF
CDR3nt: TGCAGCGTACACCGTCACGGGACCCAGTACTTC